A single sample is the source of the 2 T cell receptor beta chains below, sequenced in a study of blood T cell repertoires in COVID-19. Only in-frame clones appear in the TCRdb table, and some are missing; sequencing was by immunoSEQ multiplex PCR. The repertoire holds a few hundred thousand clones, around 83% seen once, with more than 4% in the top ten. Sequencing used PBMCs or T cells enriched from blood (not recorded which). The source is a man aged 35 to 55 who had been exposed to COVID-19.

The chain combines TRBV6-5 with TRBJ1-4, with D possibly TRBD1 on 5 matching bases. The CDR3 is 15 residues long. CDR1 is MNHEY, CDR2 SVGAGI, per germline. The V end was cut by 6 bases, the J end by 0 bases, with 11 bases between. The DNA of the CDR3 is TGTGCCAGCAGGGGACTGAGTGCAACTAATGAAAAACTGTTTTTT. This translates into CASRGLSATNEKLFF.

This chain links TRBV6-2 or TRBV6-3 with TRBJ2-1, with D possibly matching TRBD2 (5 bases). Between the trimmed V and J ends, which lost 4 bases and 7 bases, there was a span of 17 bases. Germline values: CDR1 MNHEY, CDR2 SVGEGT. The CDR3 has 15 amino acids. As DNA, the CDR3 is TGTGCCAGCAGTTCATGGGGAGCTGGTGGGAATGAGCAGTTCTTC. It codes for CASSSWGAGGNEQFF.